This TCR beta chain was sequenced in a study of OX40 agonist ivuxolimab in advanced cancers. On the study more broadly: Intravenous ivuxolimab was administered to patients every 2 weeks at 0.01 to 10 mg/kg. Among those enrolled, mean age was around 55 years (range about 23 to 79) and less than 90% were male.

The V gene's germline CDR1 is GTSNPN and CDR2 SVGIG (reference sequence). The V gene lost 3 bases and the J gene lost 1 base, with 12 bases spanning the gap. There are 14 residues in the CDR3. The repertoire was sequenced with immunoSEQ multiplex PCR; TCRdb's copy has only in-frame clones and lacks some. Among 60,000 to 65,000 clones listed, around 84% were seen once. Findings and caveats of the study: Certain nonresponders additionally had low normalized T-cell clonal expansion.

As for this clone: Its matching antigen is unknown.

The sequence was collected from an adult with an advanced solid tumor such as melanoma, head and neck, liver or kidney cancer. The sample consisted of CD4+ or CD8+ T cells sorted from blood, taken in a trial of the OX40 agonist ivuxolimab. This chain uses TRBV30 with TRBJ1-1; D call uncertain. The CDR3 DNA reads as TGTGCCTGGAGAGCTCCGGGGTGGAACACTGAAGCTTTCTTT. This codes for CAWRAPGWNTEAFF.